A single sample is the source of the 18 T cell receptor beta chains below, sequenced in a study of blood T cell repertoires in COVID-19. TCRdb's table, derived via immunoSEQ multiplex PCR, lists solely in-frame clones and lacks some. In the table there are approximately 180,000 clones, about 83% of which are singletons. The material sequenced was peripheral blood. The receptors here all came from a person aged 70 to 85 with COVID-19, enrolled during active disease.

This chain's CDR3 is CATILRGTGQETQYF. The CDR3 DNA is TGTGCCACCATCCTTCGGGGGACCGGCCAAGAGACCCAGTACTTC. J is TRBJ2-5 and V is TRBV7-8; D might be TRBD2 (6 bases). The CDR3 spans 15 residues. The germline V gene has CDR1 SGHVS and CDR2 FQNEAQ. V shed 10 bases and J shed 1 base, with 19 bases lying between them. Filled out from reference TRBV7-8 and TRBJ2-5, the complete variable domain reads GAGVSQSPRYKVAKRGQDVALRCDPISGHVSLFWYQQALGQGPEFLTYFQNEAQLDKSGLPSDRFFAERPEGSVSTLKIQRTQQEDSAVYLCATILRGTGQETQYFGPGTRLLVL.

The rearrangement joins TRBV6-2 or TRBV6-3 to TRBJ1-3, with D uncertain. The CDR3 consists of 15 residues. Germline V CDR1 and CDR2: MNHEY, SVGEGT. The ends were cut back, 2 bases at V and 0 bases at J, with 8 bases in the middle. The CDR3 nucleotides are TGTGCCAGCAGTTACGCGGCAGTCTCTGGAAACACCATATATTTT. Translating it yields CASSYAAVSGNTIYF.

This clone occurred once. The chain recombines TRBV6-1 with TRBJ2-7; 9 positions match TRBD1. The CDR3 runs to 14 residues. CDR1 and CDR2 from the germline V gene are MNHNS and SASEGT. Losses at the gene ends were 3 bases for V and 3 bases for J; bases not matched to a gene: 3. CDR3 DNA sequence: TGTGCCAGCAGTGAGGGACAGGGAGTCTACGAGCAGTACTTC. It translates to CASSEGQGVYEQYF.

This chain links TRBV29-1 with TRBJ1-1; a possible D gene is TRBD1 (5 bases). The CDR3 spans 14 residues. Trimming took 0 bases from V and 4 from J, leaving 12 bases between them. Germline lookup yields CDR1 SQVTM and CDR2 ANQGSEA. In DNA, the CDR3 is TGCAGCGTTGAAGATGGATCCGGGGGCACTGAAGCTTTCTTT. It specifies CSVEDGSGGTEAFF.

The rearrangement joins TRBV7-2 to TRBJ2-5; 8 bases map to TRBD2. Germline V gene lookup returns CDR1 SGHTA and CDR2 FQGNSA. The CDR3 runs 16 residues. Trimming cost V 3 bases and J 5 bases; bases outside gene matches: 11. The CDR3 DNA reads TGTGCCAGCAGCTTTTTCCTGGCGGGAGGCGGGGAGACCCAGTACTTC. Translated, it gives CASSFFLAGGGETQYF.

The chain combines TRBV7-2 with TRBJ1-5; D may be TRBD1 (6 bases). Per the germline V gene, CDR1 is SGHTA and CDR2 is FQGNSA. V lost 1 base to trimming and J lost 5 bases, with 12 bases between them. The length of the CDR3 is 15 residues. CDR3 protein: CASSLGTVGDQPQHF. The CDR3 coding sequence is TGTGCCAGCAGCTTAGGGACAGTTGGGGATCAGCCCCAGCATTTT.

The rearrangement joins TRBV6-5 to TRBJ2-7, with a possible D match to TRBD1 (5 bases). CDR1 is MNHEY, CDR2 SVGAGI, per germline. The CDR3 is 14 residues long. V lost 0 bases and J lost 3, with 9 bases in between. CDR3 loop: CASSYSRQLYEQYF. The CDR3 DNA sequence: TGTGCCAGCAGTTACTCGAGACAGCTCTACGAGCAGTACTTC.

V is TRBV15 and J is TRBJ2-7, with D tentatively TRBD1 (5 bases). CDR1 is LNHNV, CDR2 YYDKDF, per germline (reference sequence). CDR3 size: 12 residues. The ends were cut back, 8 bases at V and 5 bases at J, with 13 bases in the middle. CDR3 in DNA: TGTGCCACCGGGGCCTCCTGGAACGAGCAGTACTTC. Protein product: CATGASWNEQYF.

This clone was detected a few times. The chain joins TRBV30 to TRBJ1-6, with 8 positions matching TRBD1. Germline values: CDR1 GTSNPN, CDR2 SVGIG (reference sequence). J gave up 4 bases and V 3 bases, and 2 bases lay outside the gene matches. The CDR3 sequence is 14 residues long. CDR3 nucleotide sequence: TGTGCCTGGAGGGGACAGGTGTATAATTCACCCCTCCACTTT. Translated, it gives CAWRGQVYNSPLHF.

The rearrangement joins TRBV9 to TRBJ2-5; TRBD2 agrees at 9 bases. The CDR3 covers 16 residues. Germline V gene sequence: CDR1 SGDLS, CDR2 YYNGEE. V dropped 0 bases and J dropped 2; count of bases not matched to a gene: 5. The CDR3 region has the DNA TGTGCCAGCAGCGTAGGAGGGCTAGCGGGACAAGAGACCCAGTACTTC. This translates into CASSVGGLAGQETQYF.

CDR3 in amino acids: CASSPGLGDTGELFF. CDR3 nucleotide sequence: TGTGCCAGCAGCCCGGGACTAGGGGACACCGGGGAGCTGTTTTTT. V is TRBV7-7 and J is TRBJ2-2, with 8 positions matching TRBD2. With 5 bases clipped from V and 3 bases from J, the junction kept 5 bases outside the gene matches. This CDR3 region has 15 residues. The V gene's germline CDR1 is SSHAT and CDR2 FNYEAQ (reference sequence).

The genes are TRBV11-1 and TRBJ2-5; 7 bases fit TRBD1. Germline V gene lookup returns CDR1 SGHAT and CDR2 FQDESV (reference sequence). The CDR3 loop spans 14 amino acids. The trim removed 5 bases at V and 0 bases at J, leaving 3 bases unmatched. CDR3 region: CASSTDRDQETQYF. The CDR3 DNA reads TGTGCCAGCAGCACAGACAGGGACCAAGAGACCCAGTACTTC.

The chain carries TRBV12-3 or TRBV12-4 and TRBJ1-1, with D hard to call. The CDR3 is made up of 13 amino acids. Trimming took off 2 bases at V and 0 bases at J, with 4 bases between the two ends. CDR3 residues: CASSLLVNTEAFF. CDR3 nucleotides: TGTGCCAGCAGTTTATTAGTGAACACTGAAGCTTTCTTT.

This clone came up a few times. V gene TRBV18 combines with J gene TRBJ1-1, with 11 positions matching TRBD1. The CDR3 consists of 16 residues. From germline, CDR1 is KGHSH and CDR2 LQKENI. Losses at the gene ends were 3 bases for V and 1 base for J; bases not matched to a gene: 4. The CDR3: CASSPGQGVGNTEAFF. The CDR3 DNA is TGTGCCAGCTCACCGGGACAGGGGGTTGGGAACACTGAAGCTTTCTTT.

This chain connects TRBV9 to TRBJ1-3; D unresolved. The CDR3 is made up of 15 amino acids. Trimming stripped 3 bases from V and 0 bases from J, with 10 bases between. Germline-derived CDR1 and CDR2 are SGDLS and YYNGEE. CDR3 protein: CASSAPSVSGNTIYF. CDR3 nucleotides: TGTGCCAGCAGCGCCCCGTCGGTCTCTGGAAACACCATATATTTT. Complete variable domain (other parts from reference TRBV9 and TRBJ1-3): DSGVTQTPKHLITATGQRVTLRCSPRSGDLSVYWYQQSLDQGLQFLIQYYNGEERAKGNILERFSAQQFPDLHSELNLSSLELGDSALYFCASSAPSVSGNTIYFGEGSWLTVV.

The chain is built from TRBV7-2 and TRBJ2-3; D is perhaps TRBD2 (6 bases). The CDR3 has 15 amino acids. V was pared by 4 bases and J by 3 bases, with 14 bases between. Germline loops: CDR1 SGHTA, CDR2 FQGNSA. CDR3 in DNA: TGTGCCAGCAGCTACGGCGTGGGGGGAACAGATACGCAGTATTTT. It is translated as CASSYGVGGTDTQYF.

The CDR3 DNA reads as TGTGCCAGCAGTTTATCTTGGCGGTCATACGAGCAGTACTTC. This codes for CASSLSWRSYEQYF. The chain links TRBV28 to TRBJ2-7, with D uncertain. The germline V and J ends were trimmed by 1 base and 4 bases, with 11 bases remaining between them. Germline V gene lookup returns CDR1 MDHEN and CDR2 SYDVKM. The CDR3 runs to 14 residues.

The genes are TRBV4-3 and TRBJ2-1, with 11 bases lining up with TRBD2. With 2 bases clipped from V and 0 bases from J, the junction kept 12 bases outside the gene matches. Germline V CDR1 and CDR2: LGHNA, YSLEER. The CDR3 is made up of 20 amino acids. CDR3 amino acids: CASSQMGLAVNRISYNEQFF. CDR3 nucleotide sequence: TGCGCCAGCAGCCAAATGGGACTAGCGGTTAACCGTATCTCCTACAATGAGCAGTTCTTC.